The present TCR beta chain was sequenced within a study of blood T cell repertoires in COVID-19. Profiled with immunoSEQ multiplex PCR; TCRdb holds only in-frame clones, not every one. Of more than 400,000 clones in the sample, about nine tenths were seen once. V shed 1 base and J shed 7 bases, with 5 bases lying between them. CDR3 length: 13 amino acids. CDR1 and CDR2 from the germline V gene are MNHEY and SVGEGT. Participant reports of clinical history set cohort assignment. The sequence came from a man aged 18 to 29 who had recovered from COVID-19. V is TRBV6-2 or TRBV6-3 and J is TRBJ1-6; D is ambiguous. The sample taken for sequencing was PBMCs or T cells enriched from blood (not recorded which). This CDR3 reads CASSYFQNSPLHF. The CDR3 DNA follows: TGTGCCAGCAGTTACTTTCAAAATTCACCCCTCCACTTT.